This TCR beta chain was identified during a study of cytomegalovirus exposure and HLA in healthy donors. The donors comprised healthy bone marrow donors. CDR3 length equals 14 residues. V lost 3 bases, J lost 2 bases, and 9 bases lay in between. The germline V gene encodes CDR1 WNHNN and CDR2 SYGVQD (reference sequence). The PCR had 60 Vbeta and 13 Jbeta primers. Clones were sequenced by immunoSEQ multiplex PCR, and TCRdb holds only the in-frame ones, with some missing. The sample includes roughly 180,000 clones, about four fifths of them seen just once. The receptor was isolated from a woman aged 25 to 39 in good health and CMV-seropositive. Sequencing was carried out using PBMCs. The gene calls are TRBV10-1 and TRBJ2-3, with unresolved D. The CDR3 reads CASSDQRSTDTQYF. Written as DNA, the CDR3 is TGCGCCAGCAGTGACCAGCGCTCCACAGATACGCAGTATTTT.